These 14 T cell receptor beta chains share one sample of origin, sequenced in a study of cytomegalovirus exposure and HLA in healthy donors. Both 60 Vbeta primers and 13 Jbeta primers went into the PCR. Measured with immunoSEQ multiplex PCR; TCRdb has only the in-frame clones, and not every one. The sample consists of some 170,000 clones, 80% of them appearing once. The material sequenced was PBMCs. The receptors were gathered from a man in his late teens or twenties in good health and CMV-seropositive.

The J gene is TRBJ2-5, the V gene TRBV2; weak D call: TRBD1 (6 bases). Germline CDR1 reads SNHLY; CDR2 reads FYNNEI. The CDR3 has 13 residues. The V gene lost 8 bases and the J gene lost 2 bases, with 12 bases spanning the gap. In DNA form, the CDR3 reads TGTGCCAGCTCCAACGACAGGCAAGAGACCCAGTACTTC. Its protein product is CASSNDRQETQYF.

The chain links TRBV29-1 to TRBJ1-2, with TRBD1 as a possible D gene (5 bases). Trimming pared 7 bases from V and 8 bases from J, leaving 17 bases between. Germline V gene lookup returns CDR1 SQVTM and CDR2 ANQGSEA. The CDR3 is 12 residues long. CDR3 in DNA: TGCAGCGCCCGACAGACCGCGGGGGGCTACACCTTC. This encodes CSARQTAGGYTF.

This rearrangement joins TRBV29-1 to TRBJ2-3; TRBD2 matches at 10 bases. The V and J ends lost 5 bases and 6 bases, in that order; junction bases with no gene match: 8. The CDR3 has 14 amino acids. The germline CDR1 and CDR2 sequences are SQVTM and ANQGSEA. CDR3 amino acids: CSVISGGFGDTQYF. CDR3 coding DNA: TGCAGCGTTATTAGCGGGGGGTTTGGGGATACGCAGTATTTT.

The chain combines TRBV6-6 with TRBJ2-7, with 9 bases fitting TRBD2. V dropped 6 bases and J dropped 1; count of bases not matched to a gene: 7. The CDR3 is 15 residues long. The germline CDR1 and CDR2 sequences are MNHNY and SVGAGI (reference sequence). The CDR3 loop reads CASRERTSASYEQYF. CDR3 nucleotide sequence: TGTGCCAGCAGAGAGAGGACTAGCGCGTCCTACGAGCAGTACTTC.

The rearrangement joins TRBV29-1 to TRBJ1-1; D ambiguous. With 4 bases removed from V and 1 base from J, the gap between germline ends came to 10 bases. CDR1 is SQVTM, CDR2 ANQGSEA, per germline. The CDR3 is 13 residues long. CDR3 sequence: CSVVRQANTEAFF. The CDR3 DNA is TGCAGCGTTGTTAGGCAGGCGAACACTGAAGCTTTCTTT.

The V gene is TRBV6-1, the J gene TRBJ2-1; 7 bases match TRBD2. Per the germline V gene, CDR1 is MNHNS and CDR2 is SASEGT. The CDR3 is made up of 14 amino acids. The junction had 10 bases not matched to a gene; V was cut back by 10 bases and J by 4 bases. CDR3 residues: CATGGQNSYNEQFF. The DNA for the CDR3 is TGTGCCACGGGGGGTCAAAACTCGTACAATGAGCAGTTCTTC.

This chain uses TRBV19 with TRBJ2-3; the D is unclear. Germline V CDR1 and CDR2: LNHDA, SQIVND (reference sequence). V was pared by 8 bases and J by 7 bases, with 4 bases between. This CDR3 has 9 amino acids. The DNA of the CDR3 is TGTGCCAGTTCCTATACGCAGTATTTT. Amino acids: CASSYTQYF.

The chain combines TRBV12-5 with TRBJ1-3; 7 positions match TRBD1. The CDR3 extends over 14 amino acids. The junction had 7 bases not matched to a gene; V was cut back by 7 bases and J by 4 bases. CDR1 LGHNT and CDR2 FRNRAP come from the germline V gene. The CDR3 is CASAAGTAGNTIYF. DNA of the CDR3: TGTGCTAGTGCCGCCGGGACAGCGGGAAACACCATATATTTT.

In its sample, this clone was seen once. The rearrangement links TRBV6-1 to TRBJ2-2; 16 bases fit TRBD2. Germline loops: CDR1 MNHNS, CDR2 SASEGT. The CDR3 is 18 residues long. J was trimmed by 5 bases and V by 4 bases; bases with no gene match: 7. CDR3 sequence reads: CASSGHGTSGGATGELFF. CDR3 in DNA: TGTGCCAGCAGTGGACACGGGACTAGCGGGGGGGCGACCGGGGAGCTGTTTTTT.

This clone was observed a few times. The CDR3 nucleotides read TGTGCCAGTAGGACAGGTTACGAGCAGTACTTC. Translation gives CASRTGYEQYF. The V and J genes are TRBV19 and TRBJ2-7, with D perhaps matching TRBD1 (6 bases). Germline-derived CDR1 and CDR2 are LNHDA and SQIVND (reference sequence). Deletions cut 6 bases from V and 4 bases from J, with 7 bases between. The CDR3 contains 11 residues.

The chain is built from TRBV6-1 and TRBJ1-5; 7 positions match TRBD1. V lost 6 bases, J lost 6 bases, and 8 bases stayed unmatched. The germline V gene encodes CDR1 MNHNS and CDR2 SASEGT. This CDR3 comprises 14 residues. Here the CDR3 DNA reads TGTGCCAGCAGGGCCGACAGGGCATCTCAGCCCCAGCATTTT. Translation: CASRADRASQPQHF.

V is TRBV6-1 and J is TRBJ1-2, with TRBD1 identical over 7 bases. Germline V lookup: CDR1 MNHNS, CDR2 SASEGT. This CDR3 has 13 amino acids. J was trimmed by 9 bases and V by 2 bases; bases with no gene match: 6. CDR3: CASSESAGGSYTF. CDR3 DNA: TGTGCCAGCAGTGAATCGGCAGGGGGAAGCTACACCTTC.

This rearrangement joins TRBV5-1 to TRBJ1-3, with D unclear. The V gene's germline CDR1 is SGHRS and CDR2 YFSETQ. Trimming pared 5 bases from V and 0 bases from J, leaving 12 bases between. The CDR3 totals 15 residues. CDR3: CASSSRGVSGNTIYF. The CDR3 nucleotides read TGCGCCAGCAGTTCTCGCGGGGTCTCTGGAAACACCATATATTTT.

The chain links TRBV5-1 to TRBJ1-6; the match to TRBD1 covers 9 bases. V lost 4 bases to trimming and J lost 10 bases; unmatched junction nucleotides: 6. From germline, CDR1 is SGHRS and CDR2 YFSETQ. CDR3 length: 14 residues. The CDR3 region has the DNA TGCGCCAGCAGCCCGGGGACAGGGCCCTCACCCCTCCACTTT. Protein product: CASSPGTGPSPLHF.